This T cell receptor beta chain appears in the sequencing data of a study of T cell repertoires in cytomegalovirus infection. TCRdb reprocessed the reads via MiXCR and lists one record per CDR3 protein. The sample includes 250,000 or so distinct CDR3 sequences, approximately 15% of them seen just once. There are 12 residues in the CDR3. The germline V and J ends were trimmed by 0 bases and 6 bases, with 2 bases remaining between them. CDR1 is LGHNA, CDR2 YSLEER, per germline. This receptor was taken from a human donor in good health (CMV status not recorded). Some clones in this sample may be carry-over from other donors' samples. The rearrangement links TRBV4-3 to TRBJ2-2, with unresolved D. The sample comprised CD8+ T cells from PBMCs. The CDR3 DNA sequence: TGCGCCAGCAGCCAAGAACCCGGGGAGCTGTTTTTT. It specifies CASSQEPGELFF.